This passage covers 6 T cell receptor beta chains from one sample sequenced in a study of shared clonotypes between healthy human individuals. Naive CD8 cells, CD45RO-negative and positively selected for CCR7, excluded terminally differentiated effector memory CD45RA+ cells. The data were produced by immunoSEQ multiplex PCR, yet TCRdb's version contains in-frame clones alone and is incomplete. The table records approximately 600,000 clones, 95% of them present only once. Sequenced input: naive CD8+ T cells sorted from blood. Receptors originate from a woman aged 25-40 years in good health.

This chain links TRBV28 with TRBJ2-5; TRBD2 is a possible D gene (6 bases). The CDR3 extends over 16 amino acids. The V end lost 7 bases, the J end lost 5 bases, and 23 bases lay between the germline ends. CDR1 and CDR2 (germline): MDHEN, SYDVKM. Here the CDR3 DNA reads TGTGCCAGCATCCCCCCCGGGAGTCAGCTGGAGGAGACCCAGTACTTC. Protein product: CASIPPGSQLEETQYF.

V and J are TRBV15 and TRBJ2-1, with TRBD2 identical over 8 bases. The length of the CDR3 is 15 residues. V lost 1 base to trimming and J lost 9 bases; unmatched junction nucleotides: 8. CDR1 is LNHNV, CDR2 YYDKDF, per germline (reference sequence). The CDR3 region is CATSRGSGSTGEQFF. CDR3 bases: TGTGCCACCAGCAGAGGGAGCGGGAGCACCGGTGAGCAGTTCTTC.

The chain couples TRBV7-9 to TRBJ1-2, with 8 bases matching TRBD1. The V gene end was trimmed by 4 bases and the J gene end by 0 bases; junction bases not matched to a gene: 16. The germline V gene encodes CDR1 SEHNR and CDR2 FQNEAQ (reference sequence). The CDR3 runs to 19 residues. CDR3 residues: CASSSRRGTGGTTNYGYTF. In DNA form, the CDR3 reads TGTGCCAGCAGCTCCCGCCGCGGTACAGGGGGGACAACTAACTATGGCTACACCTTC.

The CDR3 is CASSLSTLTGQRNEKLFF. The CDR3 DNA sequence: TGTGCCAGCAGCTTAAGCACGCTAACGGGACAGAGAAATGAAAAACTGTTTTTT. The chain has TRBV7-9 and TRBJ1-4; TRBD1 agrees at 7 bases. V shed 2 bases and J 5 bases; nucleotides not matched to a gene: 14. The V gene's germline CDR1 is SEHNR and CDR2 FQNEAQ (reference sequence). The CDR3 runs 18 residues.

The chain combines TRBV10-3 with TRBJ1-3; D is ambiguous. The CDR3 has 15 residues. Germline V gives CDR1 ENHRY, CDR2 SYGVKD. The V gene lost 4 bases and the J gene lost 0 bases, with 10 bases spanning the gap. CDR3 amino acids: CAISAPEDSGNTIYF. CDR3 in DNA: TGTGCCATCAGTGCCCCGGAGGACTCTGGAAACACCATATATTTT.

The chain links TRBV4-1 to TRBJ2-7; D might be TRBD2 (6 bases). This CDR3 is built from 14 residues. V was clipped by 1 base and J by 3 bases, with 10 bases between them. The V gene's germline CDR1 is MGHRA and CDR2 YSYEKL. The chain's CDR3 is CASSQVRDGYEQYF. CDR3 nucleotide sequence: TGCGCCAGCAGCCAAGTGCGGGACGGCTACGAGCAGTACTTC.